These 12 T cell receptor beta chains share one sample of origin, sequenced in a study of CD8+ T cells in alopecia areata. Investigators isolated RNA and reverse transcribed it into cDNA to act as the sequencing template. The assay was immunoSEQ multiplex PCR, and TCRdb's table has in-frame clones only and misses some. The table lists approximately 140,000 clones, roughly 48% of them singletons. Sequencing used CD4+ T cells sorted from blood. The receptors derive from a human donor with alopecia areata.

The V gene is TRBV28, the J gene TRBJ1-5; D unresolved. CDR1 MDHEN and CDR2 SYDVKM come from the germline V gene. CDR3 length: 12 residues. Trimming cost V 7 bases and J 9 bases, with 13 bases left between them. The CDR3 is CASNAAQWPQHF. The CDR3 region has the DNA TGTGCCAGCAACGCAGCGCAGTGGCCCCAGCATTTT.

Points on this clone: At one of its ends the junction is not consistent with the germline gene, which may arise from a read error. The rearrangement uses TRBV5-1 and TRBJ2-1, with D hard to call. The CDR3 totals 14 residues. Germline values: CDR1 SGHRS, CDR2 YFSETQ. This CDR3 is CASSTVDSYNEQFF. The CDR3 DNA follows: TGTGCCAGCAGTACGGTTGACTCCTACAATGAGCAGTTCTTC.

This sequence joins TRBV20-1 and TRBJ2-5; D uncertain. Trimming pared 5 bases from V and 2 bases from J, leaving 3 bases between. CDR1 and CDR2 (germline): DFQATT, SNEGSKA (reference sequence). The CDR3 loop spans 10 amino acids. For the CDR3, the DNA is TGCAGTGCTGGTCAAGAGACCCAGTACTTC. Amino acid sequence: CSAGQETQYF.

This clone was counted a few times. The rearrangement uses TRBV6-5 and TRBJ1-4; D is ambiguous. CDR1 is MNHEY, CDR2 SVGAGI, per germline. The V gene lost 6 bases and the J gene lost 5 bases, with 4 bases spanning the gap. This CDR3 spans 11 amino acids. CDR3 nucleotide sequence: TGTGCCAGCAGGAACAATGAAAAACTGTTTTTT. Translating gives CASRNNEKLFF.

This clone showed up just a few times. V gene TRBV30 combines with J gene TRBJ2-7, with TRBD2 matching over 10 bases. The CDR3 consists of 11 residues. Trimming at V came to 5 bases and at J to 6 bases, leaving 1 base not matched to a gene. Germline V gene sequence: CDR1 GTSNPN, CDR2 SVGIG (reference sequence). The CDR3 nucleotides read TGTGCCTGGGGACTAGCGGCCGAGCAGTACTTC. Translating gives CAWGLAAEQYF.

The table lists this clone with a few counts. The DNA of the CDR3 is TGCGCCAGCAGCTGGCCGGGGTCAGATACGCAGTATTTT. The encoded protein is CASSWPGSDTQYF. This chain joins TRBV5-1 and TRBJ2-3, with a weak D call TRBD2 (5 bases). This CDR3 has 13 amino acids. In germline, CDR1 is SGHRS, CDR2 YFSETQ. V was clipped by 3 bases and J by 4 bases, with 9 bases between them.

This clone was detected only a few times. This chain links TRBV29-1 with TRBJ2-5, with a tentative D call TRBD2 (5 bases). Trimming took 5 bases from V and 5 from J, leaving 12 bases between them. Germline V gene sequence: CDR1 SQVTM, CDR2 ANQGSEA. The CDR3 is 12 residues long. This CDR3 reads CSVSAGFETQYF. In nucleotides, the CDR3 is TGCAGCGTTTCCGCGGGTTTCGAGACCCAGTACTTC. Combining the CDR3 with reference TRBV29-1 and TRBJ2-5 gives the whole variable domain SAVISQKPSRDICQRGTSLTIQCQVDSQVTMMFWYRQQPGQSLTLIATANQGSEATYESGFVIDKFPISRPNLTFSTLTVSNMSPEDSSIYLCSVSAGFETQYFGPGTRLLVL.

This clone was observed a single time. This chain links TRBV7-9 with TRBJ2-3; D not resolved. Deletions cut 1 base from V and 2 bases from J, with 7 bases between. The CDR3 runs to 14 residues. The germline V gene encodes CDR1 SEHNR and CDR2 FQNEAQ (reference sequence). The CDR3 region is CASSLGFSTDTQYF. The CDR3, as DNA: TGTGCCAGCAGCTTAGGCTTCTCCACAGATACGCAGTATTTT. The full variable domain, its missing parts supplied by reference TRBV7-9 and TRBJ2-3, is DTGVSQNPRHKITKRGQNVTFRCDPISEHNRLYWYRQTLGQGPEFLTYFQNEAQLEKSRLLSDRFSAERPKGSFSTLEIQRTEQGDSAMYLCASSLGFSTDTQYFGPGTRLTVL.

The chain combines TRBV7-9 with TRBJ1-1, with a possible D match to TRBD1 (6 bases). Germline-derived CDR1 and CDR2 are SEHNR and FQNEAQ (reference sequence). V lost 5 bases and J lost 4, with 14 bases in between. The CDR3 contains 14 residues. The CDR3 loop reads CASSPTGLSTEAFF. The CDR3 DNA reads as TGTGCCAGCAGCCCTACAGGGCTTTCCACTGAAGCTTTCTTT.

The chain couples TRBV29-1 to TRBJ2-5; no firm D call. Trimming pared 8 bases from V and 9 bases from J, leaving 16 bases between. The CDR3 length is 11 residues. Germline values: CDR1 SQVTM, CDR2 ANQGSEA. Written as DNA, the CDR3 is TGCAGCATTAGACCGGAGTTGGCCCAGTACTTC. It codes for CSIRPELAQYF.

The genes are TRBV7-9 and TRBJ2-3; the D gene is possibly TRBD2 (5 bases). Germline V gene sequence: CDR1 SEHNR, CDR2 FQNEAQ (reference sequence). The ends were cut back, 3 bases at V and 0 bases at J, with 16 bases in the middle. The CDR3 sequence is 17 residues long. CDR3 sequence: CASSFWSNGVSTDTQYF. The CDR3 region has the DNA TGTGCCAGCAGCTTCTGGTCAAACGGGGTGAGCACAGATACGCAGTATTTT.

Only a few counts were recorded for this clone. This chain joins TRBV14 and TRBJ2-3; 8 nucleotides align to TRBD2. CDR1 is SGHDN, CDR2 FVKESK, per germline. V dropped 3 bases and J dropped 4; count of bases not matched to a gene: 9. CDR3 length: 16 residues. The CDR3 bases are TGTGCCAGCAGCCAGTGGTCGGCGGGAGGTTCAGATACGCAGTATTTT. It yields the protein CASSQWSAGGSDTQYF.